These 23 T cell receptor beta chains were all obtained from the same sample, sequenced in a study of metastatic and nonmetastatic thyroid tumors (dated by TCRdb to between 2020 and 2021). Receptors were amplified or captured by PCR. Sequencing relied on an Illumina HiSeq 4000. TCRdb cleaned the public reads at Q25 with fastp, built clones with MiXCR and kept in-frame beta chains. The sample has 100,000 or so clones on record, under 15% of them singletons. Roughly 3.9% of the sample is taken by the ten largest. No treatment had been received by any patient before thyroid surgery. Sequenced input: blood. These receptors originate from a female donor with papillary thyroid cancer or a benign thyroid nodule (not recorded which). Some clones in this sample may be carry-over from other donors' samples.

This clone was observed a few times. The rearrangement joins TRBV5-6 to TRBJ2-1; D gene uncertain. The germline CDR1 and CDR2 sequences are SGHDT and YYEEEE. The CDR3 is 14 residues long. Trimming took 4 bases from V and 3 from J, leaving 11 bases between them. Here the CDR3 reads CASSRLANYNEQFF. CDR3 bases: TGTGCCAGCAGCCGCCTGGCCAACTACAATGAGCAGTTCTTC. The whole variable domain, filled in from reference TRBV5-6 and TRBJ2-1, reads DAGVTQSPTHLIKTRGQQVTLRCSPKSGHDTVSWYQQALGQGPQFIFQYYEEEERQRGNFPDRFSGHQFPNYSSELNVNALLLGDSALYLCASSRLANYNEQFFGPGTRLTVL.

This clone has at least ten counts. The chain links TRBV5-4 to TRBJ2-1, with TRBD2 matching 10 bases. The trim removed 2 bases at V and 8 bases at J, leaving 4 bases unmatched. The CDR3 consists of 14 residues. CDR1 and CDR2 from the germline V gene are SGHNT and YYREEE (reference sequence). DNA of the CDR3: TGTGCCAGCAGCTTTCAGACTAGCGGGTATGAGCAGTTCTTC. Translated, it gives CASSFQTSGYEQFF.

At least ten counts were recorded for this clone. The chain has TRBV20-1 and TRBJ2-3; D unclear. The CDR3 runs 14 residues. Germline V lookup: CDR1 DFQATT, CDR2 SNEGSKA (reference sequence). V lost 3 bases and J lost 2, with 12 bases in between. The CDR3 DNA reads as TGCAGTGCTAGCGGTGGGCTTTACACAGATACGCAGTATTTT. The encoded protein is CSASGGLYTDTQYF.

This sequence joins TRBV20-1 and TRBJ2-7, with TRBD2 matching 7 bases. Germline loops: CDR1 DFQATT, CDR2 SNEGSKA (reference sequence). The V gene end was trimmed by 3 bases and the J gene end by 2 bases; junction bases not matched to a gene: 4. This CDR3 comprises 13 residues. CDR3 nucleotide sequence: TGCAGTGCTAGTCGAGCGGGAACCTACGAGCAGTACTTC. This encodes CSASRAGTYEQYF.

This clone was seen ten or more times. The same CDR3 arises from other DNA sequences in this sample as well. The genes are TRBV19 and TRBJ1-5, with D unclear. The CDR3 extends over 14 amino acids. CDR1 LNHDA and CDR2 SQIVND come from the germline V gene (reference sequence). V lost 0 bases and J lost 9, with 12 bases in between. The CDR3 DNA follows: TGTGCCAGTAGTATAGAACCATCCGGAGGGCCCCAGCATTTT. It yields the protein CASSIEPSGGPQHF.

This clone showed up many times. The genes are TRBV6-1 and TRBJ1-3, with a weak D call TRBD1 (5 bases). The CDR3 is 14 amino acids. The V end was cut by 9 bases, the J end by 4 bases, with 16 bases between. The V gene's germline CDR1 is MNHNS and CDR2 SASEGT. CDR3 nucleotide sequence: TGTGCCAGTACACCGGGACCGGAAGGAAACACCATATATTTT. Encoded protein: CASTPGPEGNTIYF.

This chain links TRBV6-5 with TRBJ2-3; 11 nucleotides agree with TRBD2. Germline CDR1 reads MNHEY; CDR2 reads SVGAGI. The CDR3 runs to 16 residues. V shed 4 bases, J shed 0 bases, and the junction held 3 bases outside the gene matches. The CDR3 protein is CASSLLAGASTDTQYF. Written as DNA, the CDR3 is TGTGCCAGCAGTTTACTAGCGGGGGCTAGCACAGATACGCAGTATTTT.

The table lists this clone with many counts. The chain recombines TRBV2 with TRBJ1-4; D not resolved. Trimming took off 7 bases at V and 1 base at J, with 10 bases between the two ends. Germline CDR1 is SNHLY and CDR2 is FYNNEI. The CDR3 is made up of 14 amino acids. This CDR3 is CASNREGTNEKLFF. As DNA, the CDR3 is TGTGCCAGCAATCGGGAGGGAACTAATGAAAAACTGTTTTTT.

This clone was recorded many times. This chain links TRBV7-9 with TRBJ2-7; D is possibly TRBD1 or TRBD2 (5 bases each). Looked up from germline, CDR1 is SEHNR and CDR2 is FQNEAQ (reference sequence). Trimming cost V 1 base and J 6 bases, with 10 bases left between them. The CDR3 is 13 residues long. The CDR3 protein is CASSLDGGREQYF. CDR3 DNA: TGTGCCAGCAGCTTAGATGGGGGACGCGAGCAGTACTTC.

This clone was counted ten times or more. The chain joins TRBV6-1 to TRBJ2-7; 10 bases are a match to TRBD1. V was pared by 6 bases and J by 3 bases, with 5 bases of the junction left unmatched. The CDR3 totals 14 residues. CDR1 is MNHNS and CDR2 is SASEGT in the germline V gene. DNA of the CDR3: TGTGCCAGCAGGGGGACAGGGGAGGGCTACGAGCAGTACTTC. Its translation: CASRGTGEGYEQYF.

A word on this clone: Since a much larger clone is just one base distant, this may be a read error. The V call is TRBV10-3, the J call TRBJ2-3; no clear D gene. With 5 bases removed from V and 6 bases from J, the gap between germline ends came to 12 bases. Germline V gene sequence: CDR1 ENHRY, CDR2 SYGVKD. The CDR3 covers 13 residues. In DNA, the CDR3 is TGTGCCATCAGTACCCTCTGGTGTGATACGCAGTATTTT. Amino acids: CAISTLWCDTQYF.

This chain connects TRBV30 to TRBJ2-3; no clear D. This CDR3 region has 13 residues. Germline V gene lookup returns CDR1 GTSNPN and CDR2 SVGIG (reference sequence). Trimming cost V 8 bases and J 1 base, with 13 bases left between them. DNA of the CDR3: TGTGCCGCCCCGCTGAAGGGCACAGATACGCAGTATTTT. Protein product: CAAPLKGTDTQYF.

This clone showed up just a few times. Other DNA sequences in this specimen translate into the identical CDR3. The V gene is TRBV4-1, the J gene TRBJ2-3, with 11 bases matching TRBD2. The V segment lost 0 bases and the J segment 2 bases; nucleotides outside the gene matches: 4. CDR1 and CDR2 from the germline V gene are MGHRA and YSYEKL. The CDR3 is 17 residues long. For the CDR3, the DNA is TGCGCCAGCAGCCAAGATTTAGCGGGGGGGTTCACAGATACGCAGTATTTT. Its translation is CASSQDLAGGFTDTQYF.

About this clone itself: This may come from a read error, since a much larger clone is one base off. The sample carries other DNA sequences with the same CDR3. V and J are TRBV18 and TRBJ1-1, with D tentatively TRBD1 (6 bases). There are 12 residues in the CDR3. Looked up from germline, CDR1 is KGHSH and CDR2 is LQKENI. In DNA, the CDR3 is TGTGCCAGCTCCTCGCGGGGGGCAGGAGCTTTTTTT. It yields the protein CASSSRGAGAFF.

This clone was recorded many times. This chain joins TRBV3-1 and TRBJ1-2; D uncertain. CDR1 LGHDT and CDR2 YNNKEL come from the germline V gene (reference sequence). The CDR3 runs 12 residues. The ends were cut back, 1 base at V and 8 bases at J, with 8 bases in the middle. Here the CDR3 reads CASSQGFGGYTF. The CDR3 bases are TGTGCCAGCAGCCAAGGGTTTGGGGGCTACACCTTC.

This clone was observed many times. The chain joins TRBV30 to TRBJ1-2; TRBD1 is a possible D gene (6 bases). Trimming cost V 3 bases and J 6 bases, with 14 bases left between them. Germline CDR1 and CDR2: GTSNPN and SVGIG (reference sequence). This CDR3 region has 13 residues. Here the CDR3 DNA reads TGTGCCTGGAGCCTTTGGGGGGCTGATGGCTACACCTTC. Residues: CAWSLWGADGYTF.

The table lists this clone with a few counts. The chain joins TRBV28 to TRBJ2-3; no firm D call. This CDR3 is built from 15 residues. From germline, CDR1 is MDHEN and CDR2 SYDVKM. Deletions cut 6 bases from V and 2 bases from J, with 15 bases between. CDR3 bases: TGTGCCAGCAGCCCCTCCGGGTCAGTCACAGATACGCAGTATTTT. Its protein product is CASSPSGSVTDTQYF.

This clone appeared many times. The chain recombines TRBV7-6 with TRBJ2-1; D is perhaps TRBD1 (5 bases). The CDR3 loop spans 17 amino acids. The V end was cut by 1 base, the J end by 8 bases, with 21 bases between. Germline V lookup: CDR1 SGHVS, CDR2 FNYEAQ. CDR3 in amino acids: CASSLDSRQSRVDEQFF. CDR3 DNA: TGTGCCAGCAGCTTAGACTCGCGACAGAGCCGGGTGGATGAGCAGTTCTTC.

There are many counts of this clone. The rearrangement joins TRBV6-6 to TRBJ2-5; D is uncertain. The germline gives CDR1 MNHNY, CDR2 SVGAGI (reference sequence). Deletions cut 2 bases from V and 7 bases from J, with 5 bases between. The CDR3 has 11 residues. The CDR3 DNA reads TGTGCCAGCAGTTACGGTGCGACCCAGTACTTC. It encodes CASSYGATQYF.

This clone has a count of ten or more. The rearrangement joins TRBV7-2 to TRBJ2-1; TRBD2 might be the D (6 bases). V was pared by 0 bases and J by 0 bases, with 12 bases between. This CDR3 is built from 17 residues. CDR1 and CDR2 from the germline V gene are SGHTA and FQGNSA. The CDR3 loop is CASSLAPLLASYNEQFF. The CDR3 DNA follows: TGTGCCAGCAGCTTAGCCCCGCTACTAGCCTCCTACAATGAGCAGTTCTTC.

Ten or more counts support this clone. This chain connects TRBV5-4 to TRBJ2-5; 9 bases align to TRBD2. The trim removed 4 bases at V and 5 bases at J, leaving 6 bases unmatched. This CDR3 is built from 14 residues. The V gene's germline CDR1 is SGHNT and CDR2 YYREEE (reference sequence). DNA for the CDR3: TGTGCCAGCAGCATGCGGGGGGGCAAGGAGACCCAGTACTTC. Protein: CASSMRGGKETQYF.

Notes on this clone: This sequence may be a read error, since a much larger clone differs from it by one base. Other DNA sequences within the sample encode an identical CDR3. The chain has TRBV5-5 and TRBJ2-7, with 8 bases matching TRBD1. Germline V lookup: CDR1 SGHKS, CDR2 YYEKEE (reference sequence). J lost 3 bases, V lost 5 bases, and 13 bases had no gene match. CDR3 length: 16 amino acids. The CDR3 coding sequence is TGTGCCAGCAGTTTCGCTAATACAGGGGGAGGCTACGAGCAGTACTTC. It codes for CASSFANTGGGYEQYF.

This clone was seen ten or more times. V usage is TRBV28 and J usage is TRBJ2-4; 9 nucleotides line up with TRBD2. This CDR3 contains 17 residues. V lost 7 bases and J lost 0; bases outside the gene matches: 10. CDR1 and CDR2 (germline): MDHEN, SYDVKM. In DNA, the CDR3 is TGTGCCAGCATCCCGCGCGGGGGGGCCCTAGCCAAAAACATTCAGTACTTC. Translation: CASIPRGGALAKNIQYF.